This T cell receptor (beta chain) is from a study of blood T cell repertoires in COVID-19. Clones were sequenced by immunoSEQ multiplex PCR, and TCRdb holds only the in-frame ones, with some missing. Of about 350,000 clones in the sample, roughly 89% were seen once. Per the germline V gene, CDR1 is SGHDT and CDR2 is YYEEEE. This CDR3 spans 14 amino acids. The V gene end was trimmed by 5 bases and the J gene end by 3 bases; junction bases not matched to a gene: 6. Sequenced sample: peripheral blood. The chain couples TRBV5-6 to TRBJ2-5; 8 positions match TRBD1. This sequence originates from a woman aged 55-70 years with COVID-19, enrolled during active disease. The CDR3 loop reads CASSRDRRKETQYF. The CDR3 DNA is TGTGCCAGCAGTCGGGACAGGAGGAAAGAGACCCAGTACTTC.